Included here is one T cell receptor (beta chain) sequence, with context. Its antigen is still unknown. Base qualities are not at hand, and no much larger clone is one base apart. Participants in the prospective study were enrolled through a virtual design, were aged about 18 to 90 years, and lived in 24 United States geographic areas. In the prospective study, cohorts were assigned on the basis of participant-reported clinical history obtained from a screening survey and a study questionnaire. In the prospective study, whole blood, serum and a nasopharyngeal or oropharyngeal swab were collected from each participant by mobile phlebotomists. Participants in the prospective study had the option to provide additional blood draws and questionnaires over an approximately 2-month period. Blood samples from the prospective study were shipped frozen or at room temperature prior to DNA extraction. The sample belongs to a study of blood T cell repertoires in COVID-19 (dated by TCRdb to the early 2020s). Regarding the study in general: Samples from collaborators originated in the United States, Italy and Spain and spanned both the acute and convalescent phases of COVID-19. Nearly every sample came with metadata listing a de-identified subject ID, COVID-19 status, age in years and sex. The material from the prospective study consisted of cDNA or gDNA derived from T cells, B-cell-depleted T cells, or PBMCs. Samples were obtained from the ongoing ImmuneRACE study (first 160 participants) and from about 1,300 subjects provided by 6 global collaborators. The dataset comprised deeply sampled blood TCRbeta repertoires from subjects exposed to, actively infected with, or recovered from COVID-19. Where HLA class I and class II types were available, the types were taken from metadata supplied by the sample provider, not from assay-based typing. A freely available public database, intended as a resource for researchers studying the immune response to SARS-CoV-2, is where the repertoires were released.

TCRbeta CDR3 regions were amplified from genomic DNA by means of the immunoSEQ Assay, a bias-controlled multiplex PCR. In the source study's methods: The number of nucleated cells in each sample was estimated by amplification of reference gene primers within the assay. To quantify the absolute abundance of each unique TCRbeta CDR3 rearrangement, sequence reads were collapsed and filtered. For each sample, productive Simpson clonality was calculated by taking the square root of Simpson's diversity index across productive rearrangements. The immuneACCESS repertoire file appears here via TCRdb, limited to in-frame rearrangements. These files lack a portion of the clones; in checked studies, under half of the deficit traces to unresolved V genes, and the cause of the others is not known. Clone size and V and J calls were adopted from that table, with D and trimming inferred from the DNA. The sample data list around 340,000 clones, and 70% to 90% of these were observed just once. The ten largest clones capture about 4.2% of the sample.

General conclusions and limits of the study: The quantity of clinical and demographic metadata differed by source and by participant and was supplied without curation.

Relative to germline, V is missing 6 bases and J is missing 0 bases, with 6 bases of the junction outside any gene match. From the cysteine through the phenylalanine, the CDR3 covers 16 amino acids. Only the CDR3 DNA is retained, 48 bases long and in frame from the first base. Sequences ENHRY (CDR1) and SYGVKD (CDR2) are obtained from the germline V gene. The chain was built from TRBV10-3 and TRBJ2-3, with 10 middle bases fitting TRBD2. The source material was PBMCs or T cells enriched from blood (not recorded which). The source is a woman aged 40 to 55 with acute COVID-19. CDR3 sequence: CAISSRTSGSTDTQYF. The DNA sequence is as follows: TGTGCCATCAGCTCCAGGACTAGCGGTAGCACAGATACGCAGTATTTT.